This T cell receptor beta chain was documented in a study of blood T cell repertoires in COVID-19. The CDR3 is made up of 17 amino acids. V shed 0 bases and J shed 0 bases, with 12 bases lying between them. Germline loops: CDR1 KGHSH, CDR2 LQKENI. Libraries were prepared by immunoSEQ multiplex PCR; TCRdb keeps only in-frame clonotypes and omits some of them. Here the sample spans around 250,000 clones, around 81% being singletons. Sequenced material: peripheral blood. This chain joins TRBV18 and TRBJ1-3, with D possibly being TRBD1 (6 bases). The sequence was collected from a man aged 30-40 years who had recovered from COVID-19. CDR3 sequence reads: CASSPPGHSISGNTIYF. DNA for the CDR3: TGTGCCAGCTCACCACCGGGACATAGTATCTCTGGAAACACCATATATTTT.